This is a list of T cell receptor beta chains from one sample in a study of blood T cell repertoires in COVID-19. The table came from immunoSEQ multiplex PCR; TCRdb's copy has only in-frame clones and leaves some out. This table holds 150,000 to 200,000 clones, approximately 79% found once. The specimen sequenced was peripheral blood. The origin of the receptors is a man aged 55-75 years with active or convalescent COVID-19. CDR3s include the opening cysteine and the closing phenylalanine or tryptophan. Some rows mark clone size as missing; the rest say once, few, many or name a class of expanded clone.

CASSLAPRGRNYGYTF,TRBV5-8,NA
CATSLLTGGTDTQYF,TRBV6-5,few
CASSYRDRSTDTQYF,TRBV6-2/TRBV6-3,NA
CASSRRGRTAEAFF,TRBV19,NA
CALRGLPTEAFF,TRBV21-1,NA
CASSTGTAFEAFF,TRBV19,NA
CASSLGQGSFYEQYF,TRBV11-2,NA
CATSDFGYEQYF,TRBV24-1,NA
CASSPGTSGDEQYF,TRBV5-4,NA
CAISDPGEANYGYTF,TRBV10-3,few
CASSLGYRGPMNTEAFF,TRBV28,NA
CASSLEGDTEAFF,TRBV7-2,NA
CASSSTGTGVFEQYF,TRBV7-8,NA
CASSQDSWQGSYNEQFF,TRBV4-3,NA
CAIMRRGDYNEQFF,TRBV10-3,NA
CASPWARRYEQYF,TRBV27,NA
CASSAGTSGYNEQFF,TRBV6-4,NA
CTSSQVSSREGHEQYF,TRBV1,NA
CASSQDSGGNNEQFF,TRBV4-3,once
CASSLDGPGPTDTQYF,TRBV27,NA
CASSYWGHQPQHF,TRBV7-9,few
CASGTGSSYNEQFF,TRBV19,NA
CAISEFQGEAYEQFF,TRBV10-3,NA
CSASRGLAAGDATDTQYF,TRBV20-1,NA
CASSDLGQYGQETQYF,TRBV6-2/TRBV6-3,NA
CASSLGGGETQYF,TRBV5-6,NA
CASSWGTSGSDTGELFF,TRBV5-8,NA
CAISETGGVELPTYF,TRBV10-3,NA
CASSPLGGTEPNEQYF,TRBV14,NA
CASSLAAGGANVLTF,TRBV18,NA
CATSSEADTQYF,TRBV24-1,NA
CASSTSGTSAYEQYF,TRBV19,NA
CASVRGAGGTDTQYF,TRBV28,NA
CASSPRLAGVDTGELFF,TRBV9,NA
CASSRDRLYGYTF,TRBV7-2,few